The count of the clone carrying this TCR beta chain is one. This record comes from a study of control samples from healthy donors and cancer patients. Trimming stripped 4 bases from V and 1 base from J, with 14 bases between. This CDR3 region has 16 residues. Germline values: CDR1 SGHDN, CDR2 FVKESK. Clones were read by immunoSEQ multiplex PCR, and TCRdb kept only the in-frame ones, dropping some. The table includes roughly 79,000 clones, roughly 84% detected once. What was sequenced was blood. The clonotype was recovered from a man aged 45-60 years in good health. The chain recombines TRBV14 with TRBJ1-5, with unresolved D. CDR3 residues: CASSPWGIKSNQPQHF. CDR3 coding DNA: TGTGCCAGCAGCCCATGGGGTATCAAGAGCAATCAGCCCCAGCATTTT.